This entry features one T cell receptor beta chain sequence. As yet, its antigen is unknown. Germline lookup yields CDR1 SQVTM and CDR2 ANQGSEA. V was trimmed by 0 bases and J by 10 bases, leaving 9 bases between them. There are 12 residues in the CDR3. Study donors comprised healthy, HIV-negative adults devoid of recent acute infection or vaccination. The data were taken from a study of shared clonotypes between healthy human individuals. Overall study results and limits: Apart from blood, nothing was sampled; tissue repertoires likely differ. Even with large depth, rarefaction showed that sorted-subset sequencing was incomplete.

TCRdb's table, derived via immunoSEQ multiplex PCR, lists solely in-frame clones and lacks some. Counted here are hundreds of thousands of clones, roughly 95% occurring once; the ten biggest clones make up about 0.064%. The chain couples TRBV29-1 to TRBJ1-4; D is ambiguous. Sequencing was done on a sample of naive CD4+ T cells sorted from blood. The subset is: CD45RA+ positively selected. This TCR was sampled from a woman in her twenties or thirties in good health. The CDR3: CSVEEATGKLFF. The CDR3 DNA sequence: TGCAGCGTTGAAGAAGCGACCGGAAAACTGTTTTTT.